This T cell receptor (beta chain) was found in a study of T cell repertoires in cytomegalovirus infection. This clonotype was picked up a small number of times. What it recognizes is unknown. The CDR3 has 13 amino acids. Per the germline V gene, CDR1 is MNHNS and CDR2 is SASEGT. V was shortened by 11 bases and J by 5 bases, with 15 bases between the two germline ends. TCRdb redid the calling of the reads with MiXCR, one entry per CDR3 protein. The sample yields under 300,000 distinct CDR3 sequences, 20% to 25% seen once. Sequenced here: cultured PBMCs, sampled from culture after CMV antigen stimulation. The receptor was derived from a human donor in good health (CMV status not recorded). Some clones in this sample may be carry-over from other donors' samples. The chain joins TRBV6-1 to TRBJ2-2; D is perhaps TRBD1 or TRBD2 (5 bases each). CDR3 sequence: CAGSVRETGELFF. CDR3 DNA sequence: TGTGCCGGAAGTGTCAGGGAGACCGGGGAGCTGTTTTTT.